Listed here are 2 T cell receptor beta chains from one sample, sequenced in a study of post-analysis software for immune sequencing data. These receptors have no identified antigens. TCR beta cDNA libraries included unique molecular identifiers. TCRdb reanalysed the PCR reads using MiXCR and keeps one entry per CDR3 protein. The sample yields about 760,000 distinct CDR3 sequences, 30% seen once. Findings and caveats of the study: TRBV5-6, TRBV5-1 and TRBV20-1 belonged to a set of roughly 5 TRBV segments that were more frequent in patients than controls.

The specimen was blood. These receptors all stem from a girl aged 5-17 years with multiple sclerosis.

This clonotype came up a few times. The gene calls are TRBV9 and TRBJ2-7; perhaps TRBD1 as D (6 bases). The germline CDR1 and CDR2 sequences are SGDLS and YYNGEE. The V end lost 5 bases, the J end lost 2 bases, and 23 bases lay between the germline ends. The CDR3 has 17 residues. CDR3 residues: CASRTRHRDTCPYEQYF. The CDR3 nucleotides read TGTGCCAGCAGGACAAGGCACCGGGACACATGTCCCTACGAGCAGTACTTC.

V is TRBV5-1 and J is TRBJ1-4; D is ambiguous. Germline values: CDR1 SGHRS, CDR2 YFSETQ. V was cut by 4 bases and J by 4 bases, with 8 bases left in between. The CDR3 contains 13 residues. As DNA, the CDR3 is TGCGCCAGCAGCGTCATGGGTAATGAAAAACTGTTTTTT. It is translated as CASSVMGNEKLFF.